One sample yielded the 15 T cell receptor beta chains listed below, sequenced in a study of T cell repertoires in cytomegalovirus infection. TCRdb ran MiXCR on the reads and lists one entry per CDR3 protein. The sample has over 450,000 distinct CDR3 sequences; around 11% are singletons. The sample comprised PBMCs. The receptor set was obtained from a human donor in good health (CMV status not recorded). Some clones in this sample may be carry-over from other donors' samples.

Comment on this clonotype: With a much larger clone just one base away, this may be a read error. The V and J genes are TRBV27 and TRBJ2-1; the D gene is possibly TRBD1 (6 bases). The CDR3 has 15 amino acids. Deletions cut 7 bases from V and 5 bases from J, with 18 bases between. CDR1 and CDR2 (germline): MNHEY, SMNVEV (reference sequence). The CDR3 spells CASNGLGQQNNEQFF. The CDR3 coding sequence is TGTGCCAGCAACGGCTTGGGACAACAGAACAATGAGCAGTTCTTC.

This clonotype was seen at least ten times. V and J are TRBV6-1 and TRBJ2-7; a possible D gene is TRBD2 (6 bases). Trimming cost V 4 bases and J 5 bases, with 9 bases left between them. The CDR3 spans 12 residues. Per germline, CDR1 MNHNS and CDR2 SASEGT. The CDR3, as DNA: TGTGCCAGCAGTGGGGGGGTCAACGAGCAGTACTTC. Translating gives CASSGGVNEQYF.

This clonotype was counted only a few times. The chain combines TRBV18 with TRBJ1-1; D remains ambiguous. The CDR3 extends over 14 amino acids. Germline CDR1 reads KGHSH; CDR2 reads LQKENI. Trimming pared 3 bases from V and 0 bases from J, leaving 8 bases between. CDR3 in DNA: TGTGCCAGCTCACCGGCTCAGTTGAACACTGAAGCTTTCTTT. Residues: CASSPAQLNTEAFF.

In this sample, this clonotype turned up many times. This chain links TRBV28 with TRBJ1-1; D gene uncertain. The CDR3 loop spans 13 amino acids. Germline-derived CDR1 and CDR2 are MDHEN and SYDVKM. V was trimmed by 8 bases and J by 0 bases, leaving 10 bases between them. The CDR3 loop reads CASGVVLNTEAFF. CDR3 DNA: TGTGCCAGCGGGGTCGTGCTGAACACTGAAGCTTTCTTT.

This clonotype was seen repeatedly, ten times or more. V and J are TRBV4-2 and TRBJ2-3; possible D gene TRBD2, 6 bases. The V gene's germline CDR1 is LGHNA and CDR2 YNFKEQ. The CDR3 covers 18 residues. Trimming took off 8 bases at V and 2 bases at J, with 26 bases between the two ends. CDR3 in DNA: TGTGCCAGCTCCCGGGCCAGCGGGCGAAGCTCCAACACAGATACGCAGTATTTT. Its translation is CASSRASGRSSNTDTQYF.

The chain carries TRBV2 and TRBJ2-3, with 13 bases that match TRBD2. CDR3 length: 16 amino acids. The germline V gene has CDR1 SNHLY and CDR2 FYNNEI. Trimming cost V 6 bases and J 6 bases; bases outside gene matches: 9. The CDR3 nucleotides are TGTGCCAGCAGCGCCGGGACTAGCGGGGCCGGTGATACGCAGTATTTT. It yields the protein CASSAGTSGAGDTQYF.

This clonotype was seen at least ten times. This chain joins TRBV7-8 and TRBJ2-7, with TRBD2 matching over 8 bases. J lost 2 bases, V lost 3 bases, and 6 bases had no gene match. CDR3 size: 15 residues. Germline CDR1 SGHVS, CDR2 FQNEAQ. This chain's CDR3 is CASSFLAGLTYEQYF. The DNA for the CDR3 is TGTGCCAGCAGCTTCTTAGCGGGGCTGACCTACGAGCAGTACTTC.

Many counts were recorded for this clonotype. The chain combines TRBV7-9 with TRBJ1-1; 7 nucleotides align to TRBD1. The germline gives CDR1 SEHNR, CDR2 FQNEAQ (reference sequence). The CDR3 has 14 amino acids. The V and J ends lost 5 bases and 3 bases, in that order; junction bases with no gene match: 6. This CDR3 reads CASSPPTGHTEAFF. In DNA form, the CDR3 reads TGTGCCAGCAGCCCACCGACAGGGCACACTGAAGCTTTCTTT.

This clonotype has at least ten counts. V and J are TRBV5-1 and TRBJ2-5; 12 nucleotides agree with TRBD2. The CDR3 has 14 residues. The germline V gene encodes CDR1 SGHRS and CDR2 YFSETQ. V gave up 5 bases and J gave up 4 bases; unmatched junction bases: 3. CDR3 in amino acids: CASRKLAGGETQYF. CDR3 DNA sequence: TGCGCCAGCAGGAAACTAGCGGGAGGAGAGACCCAGTACTTC.

This clonotype was recorded many times. The chain has TRBV19 and TRBJ2-7, with 7 bases lining up with TRBD2. The CDR3 spans 15 residues. Germline V gene lookup returns CDR1 LNHDA and CDR2 SQIVND (reference sequence). V lost 2 bases to trimming and J lost 3 bases; unmatched junction nucleotides: 7. This chain's CDR3 is CASSIKGGDFYEQYF. The CDR3, as DNA: TGTGCCAGTAGTATAAAGGGAGGGGATTTCTACGAGCAGTACTTC. The full variable domain, with the rest looked up from reference TRBV19 and TRBJ2-7, is DGGITQSPKYLFRKEGQNVTLSCEQNLNHDAMYWYRQDPGQGLRLIYYSQIVNDFQKGDIAEGYSVSREKKESFPLTVTSAQKNPTAFYLCASSIKGGDFYEQYFGPGTRLTVT.

This clonotype was observed many times. J is TRBJ2-1 and V is TRBV29-1, with TRBD1 matching 7 bases. V dropped 6 bases and J dropped 6; count of bases not matched to a gene: 20. In germline, CDR1 is SQVTM, CDR2 ANQGSEA. The CDR3 is 17 residues long. This CDR3 reads CSVTRVWNRGRTNEQFF. CDR3 sequence (DNA): TGCAGCGTGACCCGAGTGTGGAACAGGGGTAGGACCAATGAGCAGTTCTTC.

V usage is TRBV20-1 and J usage is TRBJ2-2, with TRBD2 matching over 11 bases. Germline assignment: CDR1 DFQATT and CDR2 SNEGSKA (reference sequence). After removal of 4 bases from V and 3 bases from J, the junction contained 1 base not matched to a gene. This CDR3 spans 14 amino acids. CDR3 amino acids: CSAILAGDTGELFF. The CDR3 nucleotides are TGCAGTGCTATACTAGCGGGGGACACCGGGGAGCTGTTTTTT.

Note on this clonotype: One junction end disagrees with the germline gene, perhaps due to a read error. The chain links TRBV9 to TRBJ2-1; 11 bases are shared with TRBD2. Germline CDR1 reads SGDLS; CDR2 reads YYNGEE. The CDR3 runs 17 residues. The CDR3 protein is CSSSASPGLAARDEQFF. CDR3 bases: TGTTCCAGCAGTGCCTCTCCGGGACTAGCGGCCCGGGATGAGCAGTTCTTC.

This clonotype was recorded many times. The chain recombines TRBV9 with TRBJ2-1, with 10 bases aligning to TRBD2. Germline values: CDR1 SGDLS, CDR2 YYNGEE. This CDR3 region has 15 residues. V gave up 2 bases and J gave up 8 bases; unmatched junction bases: 7. The CDR3 DNA is TGTGCCAGCAGCGTGAGTAGCGGGAGGCCCTATGAGCAGTTCTTC. Residues: CASSVSSGRPYEQFF.

The chain recombines TRBV7-9 with TRBJ1-3; D gene uncertain. Germline V gives CDR1 SEHNR, CDR2 FQNEAQ (reference sequence). This CDR3 region has 14 residues. Trimming cost V 8 bases and J 0 bases, with 11 bases left between them. The CDR3 protein is CASALLSSGNTIYF. In nucleotides, the CDR3 is TGTGCCAGCGCTCTCCTCAGCTCTGGAAACACCATATATTTT.